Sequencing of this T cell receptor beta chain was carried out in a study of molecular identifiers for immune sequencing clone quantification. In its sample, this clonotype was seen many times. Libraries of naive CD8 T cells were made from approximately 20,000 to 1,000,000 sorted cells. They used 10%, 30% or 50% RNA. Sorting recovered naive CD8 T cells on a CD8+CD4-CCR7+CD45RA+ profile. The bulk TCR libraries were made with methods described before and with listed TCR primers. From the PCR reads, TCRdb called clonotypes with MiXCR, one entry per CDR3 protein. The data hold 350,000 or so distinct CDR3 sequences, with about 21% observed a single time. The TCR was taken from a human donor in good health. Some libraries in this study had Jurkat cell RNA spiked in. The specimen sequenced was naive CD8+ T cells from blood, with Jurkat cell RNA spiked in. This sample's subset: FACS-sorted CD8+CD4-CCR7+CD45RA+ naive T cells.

This CDR3 reads CASSSWGDYNEQFF. CDR3 in DNA: TGTGCCAGCAGTTCGTGGGGGGATTACAATGAGCAGTTCTTC. The chain has TRBV6-2 or TRBV6-3 and TRBJ2-1; D is perhaps TRBD2 (6 bases). Germline-derived CDR1 and CDR2 are MNHEY and SVGEGT. V was trimmed by 4 bases and J by 4 bases, leaving 11 bases between them. This CDR3 has 14 residues.